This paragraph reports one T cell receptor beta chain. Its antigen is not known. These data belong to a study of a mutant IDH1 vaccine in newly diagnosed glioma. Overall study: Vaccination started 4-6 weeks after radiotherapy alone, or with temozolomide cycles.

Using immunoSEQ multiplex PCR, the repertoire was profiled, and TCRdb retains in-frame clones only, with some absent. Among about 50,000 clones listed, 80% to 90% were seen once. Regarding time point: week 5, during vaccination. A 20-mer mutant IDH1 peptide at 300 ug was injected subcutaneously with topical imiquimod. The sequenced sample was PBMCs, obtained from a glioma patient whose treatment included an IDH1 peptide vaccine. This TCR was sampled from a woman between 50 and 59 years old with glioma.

The CDR3 here is CASSVQGVGQDNIQYF. Written as DNA, the CDR3 is TGTGCCAGCAGCGTACAAGGTGTCGGACAGGACAACATTCAGTACTTC. The chain employs TRBV9 and TRBJ2-4; TRBD1 aligns across 7 bases. V lost 1 base to trimming and J lost 7 bases; unmatched junction nucleotides: 11. Germline assignment: CDR1 SGDLS and CDR2 YYNGEE. CDR3 length: 16 amino acids.